This T cell receptor (beta chain) originates from a study of CD8 T cells in Susac syndrome. RNA amounts of roughly 0.45 to 1 ug underwent reverse transcription with random hexamers. TCRdb reanalysed the immunoSEQ multiplex PCR reads using MiXCR and keeps one entry per CDR3 protein. Among approximately 170,000 distinct CDR3 sequences listed, around 90% were seen once. Trimming pared 0 bases from V and 5 bases from J, leaving 9 bases between. The CDR3 covers 14 residues. Germline loops: CDR1 SGDLS, CDR2 YYNGEE. The origin of this receptor is a human donor in good health. This chain connects TRBV9 to TRBJ2-1; D is unresolved. Sequencing used CD4+ T cells from PBMCs. This CDR3 is CASSVVMGNNEQFF. The DNA of the CDR3 is TGTGCCAGCAGCGTAGTAATGGGAAACAATGAGCAGTTCTTC.